This passage covers 13 T cell receptor beta chains from one sample sequenced in a study of blood T cell repertoires in COVID-19. The method was immunoSEQ multiplex PCR; TCRdb's version includes in-frame clones alone and lacks a portion of them. This table holds a few hundred thousand clones, 88% found once. The specimen was PBMCs or T cells enriched from blood (not recorded which). These receptors all come from a woman under 30 who had recovered from COVID-19.

This clone came up a few times. The chain carries TRBV6-4 and TRBJ1-1, with no clear D. Trimming pared 6 bases from V and 1 base from J, leaving 12 bases between. This CDR3 spans 14 amino acids. Germline CDR1 reads MRHNA; CDR2 reads SNTAGT. CDR3: CASREQPKNTEAFF. In DNA, the CDR3 is TGTGCCAGCAGGGAACAGCCAAAGAACACTGAAGCTTTCTTT.

The V call is TRBV6-1, the J call TRBJ2-6; 7 bases match TRBD1. Germline loops: CDR1 MNHNS, CDR2 SASEGT. The CDR3 totals 18 residues. J gave up 0 bases and V 4 bases, and 9 bases lay outside the gene matches. CDR3 residues: CASSGWTGATSGANVLTF. The CDR3 nucleotides read TGTGCCAGCAGTGGTTGGACAGGAGCTACCTCTGGGGCCAACGTCCTGACTTTC.

The CDR3 DNA sequence: TGTGCCAGTAGAGAGCGGGGGGGCATGATTCAGTACTTC. As protein: CASRERGGMIQYF. This rearrangement joins TRBV19 to TRBJ2-4; TRBD2 agrees at 10 bases. V lost 6 bases, J lost 10 bases, and 6 bases stayed unmatched. This CDR3 region has 13 residues. CDR1 is LNHDA and CDR2 is SQIVND in the germline V gene (reference sequence).

V and J are TRBV5-6 and TRBJ1-5; 10 nucleotides match TRBD1. Germline V gene lookup returns CDR1 SGHDT and CDR2 YYEEEE. J lost 7 bases, V lost 4 bases, and 11 bases had no gene match. The CDR3 runs 16 residues. As DNA, the CDR3 is TGTGCCAGCAGCCGAGACAGGGGGCACGTTATGCAGCCCCAGCATTTT. Amino acids: CASSRDRGHVMQPQHF. Looking up the rest from reference TRBV5-6 and TRBJ1-5 gives the full variable domain: DAGVTQSPTHLIKTRGQQVTLRCSPKSGHDTVSWYQQALGQGPQFIFQYYEEEERQRGNFPDRFSGHQFPNYSSELNVNALLLGDSALYLCASSRDRGHVMQPQHFGDGTRLSIL.

This rearrangement joins TRBV18 to TRBJ1-4, with 7 bases that match TRBD1. The junction had 9 bases not matched to a gene; V was cut back by 3 bases and J by 8 bases. Looked up from germline, CDR1 is KGHSH and CDR2 is LQKENI. The CDR3 extends over 15 amino acids. CDR3 nucleotides: TGTGCCAGCTCACCTGAACCGGGACAGTGGGAAAAACTGTTTTTT. Translation gives CASSPEPGQWEKLFF.

V gene TRBV9 combines with J gene TRBJ1-1, with no clear D. Germline CDR1 SGDLS, CDR2 YYNGEE. The CDR3 totals 15 residues. Trimming took off 0 bases at V and 1 base at J, with 10 bases between the two ends. As DNA, the CDR3 is TGTGCCAGCAGCGTAGTAGTACGGGGGAACACTGAAGCTTTCTTT. This sequence encodes CASSVVVRGNTEAFF.

The chain has TRBV4-2 and TRBJ2-6; possibly TRBD1 for D (7 bases). CDR1 and CDR2 from the germline V gene are LGHNA and YNFKEQ. This CDR3 contains 18 residues. V lost 1 base and J lost 0, with 13 bases in between. The CDR3 is CASSQAGGRSSGANVLTF. For the CDR3, the DNA is TGTGCCAGCAGCCAAGCAGGGGGGAGGAGCTCTGGGGCCAACGTCCTGACTTTC.

This chain uses TRBV9 with TRBJ1-2; TRBD1 matches at 9 bases. Per the germline V gene, CDR1 is SGDLS and CDR2 is YYNGEE. Trimming took 4 bases from V and 3 from J; bases not matched to a gene: 7. The CDR3 extends over 15 amino acids. CDR3 loop: CASSLRTGADYGYTF. CDR3 DNA sequence: TGTGCCAGCAGCCTTAGGACAGGGGCAGACTATGGCTACACCTTC.

The chain is built from TRBV11-2 and TRBJ2-3; D is possibly TRBD2 (5 bases). The CDR3 totals 14 residues. The V gene lost 3 bases and the J gene lost 2 bases, with 9 bases spanning the gap. Per germline, CDR1 SGHAT and CDR2 FQNNGV. CDR3 coding DNA: TGTGCCAGCAGCTTCGGCGGGCCCACAGATACGCAGTATTTT. Protein sequence: CASSFGGPTDTQYF.

The V and J genes are TRBV5-5 and TRBJ2-2; D is possibly TRBD1 (6 bases). V lost 2 bases to trimming and J lost 4 bases, with 12 bases between them. This CDR3 comprises 15 residues. CDR1 and CDR2 from the germline V gene are SGHKS and YYEKEE (reference sequence). CDR3 coding DNA: TGTGCCAGCAGCTTAACAGGGTTAGTCACCGGGGAGCTGTTTTTT. It yields the protein CASSLTGLVTGELFF.

The chain carries TRBV6-5 and TRBJ1-1, with TRBD1 identical over 10 bases. The V and J ends lost 4 bases and 9 bases, in that order; junction bases with no gene match: 14. In germline, CDR1 is MNHEY, CDR2 SVGAGI. The CDR3 contains 16 residues. CDR3 sequence reads: CASSSGGQGQRKKAFF. The CDR3 nucleotides are TGTGCCAGCAGTTCGGGGGGACAGGGGCAGCGAAAGAAAGCTTTCTTT.

This sequence joins TRBV7-6 and TRBJ1-5; no firm D call. Trimming pared 5 bases from V and 6 bases from J, leaving 11 bases between. The germline V gene encodes CDR1 SGHVS and CDR2 FNYEAQ. This CDR3 has 13 residues. The CDR3 here is CASSLSYGQPQHF. CDR3 bases: TGTGCCAGCAGCCTCTCGTACGGTCAGCCCCAGCATTTT.

This chain links TRBV29-1 with TRBJ1-2, with 8 positions matching TRBD1. Germline CDR1 is SQVTM and CDR2 is ANQGSEA. This CDR3 comprises 13 residues. The V gene end was trimmed by 7 bases and the J gene end by 4 bases; junction bases not matched to a gene: 8. For the CDR3, the DNA is TGCAGCGGCGACAGGGGCGATCTCTATGGCTACACCTTC. Residues: CSGDRGDLYGYTF.